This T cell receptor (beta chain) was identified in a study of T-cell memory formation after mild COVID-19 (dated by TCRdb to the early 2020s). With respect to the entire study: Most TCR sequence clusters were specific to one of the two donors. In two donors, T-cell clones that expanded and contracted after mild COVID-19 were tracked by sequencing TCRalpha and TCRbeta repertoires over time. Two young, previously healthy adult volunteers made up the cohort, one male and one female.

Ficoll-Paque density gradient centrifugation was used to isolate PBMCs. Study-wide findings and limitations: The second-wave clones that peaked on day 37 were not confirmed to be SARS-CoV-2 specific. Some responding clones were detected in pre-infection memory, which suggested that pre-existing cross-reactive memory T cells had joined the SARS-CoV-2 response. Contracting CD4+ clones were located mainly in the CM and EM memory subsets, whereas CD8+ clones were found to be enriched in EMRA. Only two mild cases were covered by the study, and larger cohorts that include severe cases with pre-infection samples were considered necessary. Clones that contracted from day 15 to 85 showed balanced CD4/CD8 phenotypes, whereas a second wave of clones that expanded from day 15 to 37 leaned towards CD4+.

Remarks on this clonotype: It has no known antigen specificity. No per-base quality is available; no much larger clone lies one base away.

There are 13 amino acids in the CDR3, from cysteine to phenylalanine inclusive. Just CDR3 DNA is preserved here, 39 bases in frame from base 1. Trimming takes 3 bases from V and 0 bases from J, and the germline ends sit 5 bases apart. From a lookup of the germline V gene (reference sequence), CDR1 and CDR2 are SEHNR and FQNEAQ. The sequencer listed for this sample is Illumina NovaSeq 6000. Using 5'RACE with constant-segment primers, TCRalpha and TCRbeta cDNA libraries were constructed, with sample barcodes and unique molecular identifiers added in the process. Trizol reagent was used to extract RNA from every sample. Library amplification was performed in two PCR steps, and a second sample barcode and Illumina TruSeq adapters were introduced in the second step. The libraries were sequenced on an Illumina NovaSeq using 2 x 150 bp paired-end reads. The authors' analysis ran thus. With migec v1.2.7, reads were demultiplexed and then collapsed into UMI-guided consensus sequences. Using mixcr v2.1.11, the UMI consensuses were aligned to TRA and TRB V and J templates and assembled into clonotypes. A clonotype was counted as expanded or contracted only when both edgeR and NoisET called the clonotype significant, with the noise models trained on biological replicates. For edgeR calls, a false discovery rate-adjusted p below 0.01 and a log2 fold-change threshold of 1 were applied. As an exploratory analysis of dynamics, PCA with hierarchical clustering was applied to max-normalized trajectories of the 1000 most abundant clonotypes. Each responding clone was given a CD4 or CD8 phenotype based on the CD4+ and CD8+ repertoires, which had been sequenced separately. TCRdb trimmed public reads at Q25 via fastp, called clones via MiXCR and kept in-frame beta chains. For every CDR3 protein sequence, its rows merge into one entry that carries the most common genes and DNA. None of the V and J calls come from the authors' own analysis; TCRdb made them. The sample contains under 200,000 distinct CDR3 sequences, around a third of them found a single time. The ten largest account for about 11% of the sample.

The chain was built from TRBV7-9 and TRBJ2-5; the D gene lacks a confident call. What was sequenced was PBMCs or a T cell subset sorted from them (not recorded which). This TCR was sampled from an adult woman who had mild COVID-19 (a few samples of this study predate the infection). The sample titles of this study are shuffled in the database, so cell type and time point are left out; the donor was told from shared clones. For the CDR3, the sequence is CASSLGNQETQYF. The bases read TGTGCCAGCAGCTTGGGGAACCAAGAGACCCAGTACTTC.